The 24 T cell receptor beta chains listed next were all sequenced from one sample in a study of blood T cell repertoires in COVID-19. Data came from immunoSEQ multiplex PCR; TCRdb stores just in-frame clones and leaves some out. The table records about 210,000 clones, 65% to 90% of them present only once. Sample: PBMCs or T cells enriched from blood (not recorded which). All receptors derive from a woman between 50 and 59 years old with acute COVID-19.

This clone was observed a handful of times. The chain recombines TRBV11-2 with TRBJ1-2, with D possibly being TRBD1 (6 bases). Looked up from germline, CDR1 is SGHAT and CDR2 is FQNNGV. The V end was cut by 5 bases, the J end by 5 bases, with 12 bases between. The CDR3 is 13 amino acids. Here the CDR3 DNA reads TGTGCCAGCAGCCCACAGGGTCGGTATGGCTACACCTTC. Its protein is CASSPQGRYGYTF.

The genes are TRBV6-1 and TRBJ2-7; no clear D. Trimming shortened V by 2 bases and J by 4 bases, and 6 bases separated the two germline ends. The CDR3 is 12 residues long. Germline V gene lookup returns CDR1 MNHNS and CDR2 SASEGT. In nucleotides, the CDR3 is TGTGCCAGCAGTGAACTACGTTACGAGCAGTACTTC. Encoded protein: CASSELRYEQYF.

The rearrangement joins TRBV7-9 to TRBJ1-3; D remains unclear. This CDR3 is built from 14 residues. Germline CDR1 is SEHNR and CDR2 is FQNEAQ (reference sequence). Trimming shortened V by 1 base and J by 2 bases, and 6 bases separated the two germline ends. This CDR3 reads CASSLGTAGNTIYF. CDR3 in DNA: TGTGCCAGCAGCTTAGGTACAGCTGGAAACACCATATATTTT.

This chain joins TRBV10-3 and TRBJ1-6; the D gene is possibly TRBD1 (5 bases). The length of the CDR3 is 16 residues. CDR1 ENHRY and CDR2 SYGVKD come from the germline V gene. The V end was cut by 11 bases, the J end by 0 bases, with 17 bases between. CDR3 protein: CAARSGGSSYNSPLHF. CDR3 nucleotides: TGTGCCGCCCGGAGCGGGGGAAGCTCCTATAATTCACCCCTCCACTTT.

This rearrangement joins TRBV11-2 to TRBJ2-7, with 9 bases matching TRBD2. The CDR3 has 16 amino acids. Trimming took 3 bases from V and 2 from J; bases not matched to a gene: 8. CDR1 and CDR2 from the germline V gene are SGHAT and FQNNGV. In nucleotides, the CDR3 is TGTGCCAGCAGCTTCGTCATGCTAGCGGGGACCTACGAGCAGTACTTC. It specifies CASSFVMLAGTYEQYF.

The V gene is TRBV29-1, the J gene TRBJ2-7, with D unresolved. Trimming removed 1 base from V and 3 bases from J, with 7 bases in between. The germline V gene has CDR1 SQVTM and CDR2 ANQGSEA. The CDR3 has 12 amino acids. The CDR3 protein is CSVEGFGYEQYF. In DNA, the CDR3 is TGCAGCGTTGAAGGTTTCGGCTACGAGCAGTACTTC.

The rearrangement joins TRBV9 to TRBJ2-4, with 10 nucleotides matching TRBD1. V lost 3 bases to trimming and J lost 8 bases; unmatched junction nucleotides: 8. This CDR3 spans 15 amino acids. In germline, CDR1 is SGDLS, CDR2 YYNGEE. The CDR3 region is CASSAGTGAWDIQYF. CDR3 in DNA: TGTGCCAGCAGCGCCGGGACAGGGGCTTGGGACATTCAGTACTTC.

The chain joins TRBV7-9 to TRBJ1-6; D possibly corresponds to TRBD1 (5 bases). The CDR3 is 15 residues long. Germline-derived CDR1 and CDR2 are SEHNR and FQNEAQ (reference sequence). V was shortened by 5 bases and J by 10 bases, with 18 bases between the two germline ends. The CDR3 DNA is TGTGCCAGCAGCCCGGCCCGGGACTTCAAATCACCCCTCCACTTT. Residues: CASSPARDFKSPLHF.

V gene TRBV19 combines with J gene TRBJ2-1; 8 nucleotides align to TRBD2. Germline values: CDR1 LNHDA, CDR2 SQIVND (reference sequence). This CDR3 spans 16 amino acids. Trimming cost V 5 bases and J 2 bases; bases outside gene matches: 8. The CDR3 sequence: CASSPTGTSPYNEQFF. In nucleotides, the CDR3 is TGTGCCAGTAGTCCGACCGGGACTAGTCCCTACAATGAGCAGTTCTTC.

The rearrangement joins TRBV10-3 to TRBJ1-5, with 7 bases lining up with TRBD1. J gave up 3 bases and V 10 bases, and 12 bases lay outside the gene matches. This CDR3 is built from 15 residues. The V gene's germline CDR1 is ENHRY and CDR2 SYGVKD. CDR3 DNA sequence: TGTGCCAACCTCGAGGGGGCCCTACCCAATCAGCCCCAGCATTTT. It translates to CANLEGALPNQPQHF.

The V gene is TRBV6-2 or TRBV6-3, the J gene TRBJ2-3; D is undetermined. V was clipped by 0 bases and J by 0 bases, with 7 bases between them. CDR3 size: 15 residues. From germline, CDR1 is MNHEY and CDR2 SVGEGT. This CDR3 reads CASSYSMGSTDTQYF. The CDR3 DNA reads as TGTGCCAGCAGTTACTCGATGGGCAGCACAGATACGCAGTATTTT.

V usage is TRBV6-5 and J usage is TRBJ1-5, with 7 bases that match TRBD1. V gave up 7 bases and J gave up 3 bases; unmatched junction bases: 6. CDR1 is MNHEY, CDR2 SVGAGI, per germline. CDR3 length equals 14 residues. The CDR3 loop reads CASTSTGINQPQHF. CDR3 nucleotides: TGTGCCAGCACTTCGACAGGGATCAATCAGCCCCAGCATTTT.

The V and J genes are TRBV28 and TRBJ1-4; possible D gene TRBD1, 6 bases. The germline CDR1 and CDR2 sequences are MDHEN and SYDVKM. Trimming took 4 bases from V and 7 from J, leaving 10 bases between them. CDR3 size: 13 residues. CDR3 residues: CASSWGRGEKLFF. DNA for the CDR3: TGTGCCAGCAGTTGGGGGCGCGGTGAAAAACTGTTTTTT.

The chain combines TRBV6-2 or TRBV6-3 with TRBJ1-1, with 9 bases fitting TRBD1. Germline assignment: CDR1 MNHEY and CDR2 SVGEGT. J lost 1 base, V lost 5 bases, and 8 bases had no gene match. The CDR3 consists of 16 residues. CDR3 sequence reads: CASSNGGTGRNTEAFF. The CDR3 region has the DNA TGTGCCAGCAGTAACGGAGGGACAGGGAGGAACACTGAAGCTTTCTTT.

V and J are TRBV9 and TRBJ1-2; 8 nucleotides agree with TRBD1. Trimming took 0 bases from V and 4 from J; bases not matched to a gene: 8. Germline V gives CDR1 SGDLS, CDR2 YYNGEE. This CDR3 has 16 residues. CDR3 sequence: CASSVDLDREGYGYTF. The CDR3 nucleotides are TGTGCCAGCAGCGTAGATCTGGACAGGGAGGGCTATGGCTACACCTTC.

The chain links TRBV18 to TRBJ2-6; no definite D call. Trimming removed 4 bases from V and 3 bases from J, with 13 bases in between. The CDR3 sequence is 16 residues long. CDR1 is KGHSH and CDR2 is LQKENI in the germline V gene. The CDR3 nucleotides are TGTGCCAGCTCACAGATGTCCGGTCTTGGGGCCAACGTCCTGACTTTC. It is translated as CASSQMSGLGANVLTF.

The rearrangement joins TRBV5-1 to TRBJ1-4; tentative D call: TRBD1 (5 bases). Germline V gene lookup returns CDR1 SGHRS and CDR2 YFSETQ. The CDR3 is 15 residues long. Trimming took off 3 bases at V and 5 bases at J, with 14 bases between the two ends. The CDR3 DNA follows: TGCGCCAGCAGCTCGGAGGGGATGGGGAATGAAAAACTGTTTTTT. The encoded protein is CASSSEGMGNEKLFF. Drawing the rest from reference TRBV5-1 and TRBJ1-4, the complete variable domain is KAGVTQTPRYLIKTRGQQVTLSCSPISGHRSVSWYQQTPGQGLQFLFEYFSETQRNKGNFPGRFSGRQFSNSRSEMNVSTLELGDSALYLCASSSEGMGNEKLFFGSGTQLSVL.

The V gene is TRBV7-2, the J gene TRBJ2-1, with 12 nucleotides matching TRBD2. Germline values: CDR1 SGHTA, CDR2 FQGNSA. The CDR3 is 15 amino acids. V lost 4 bases to trimming and J lost 10 bases; unmatched junction nucleotides: 8. Here the CDR3 DNA reads TGTGCCAGCAGCTCGGGACTAGCGGGCCAGGAGGAGCAGTTCTTC. This translates into CASSSGLAGQEEQFF.

The chain joins TRBV5-1 to TRBJ1-1, with unresolved D. This CDR3 contains 14 residues. Germline V CDR1 and CDR2: SGHRS, YFSETQ. V gave up 1 base and J gave up 6 bases, with 13 bases separating them. The CDR3 loop is CASSLSEVRAEAFF. The CDR3 coding sequence is TGCGCCAGCAGCTTGTCGGAGGTGAGGGCTGAAGCTTTCTTT. The full variable domain, its missing parts supplied by reference TRBV5-1 and TRBJ1-1, is KAGVTQTPRYLIKTRGQQVTLSCSPISGHRSVSWYQQTPGQGLQFLFEYFSETQRNKGNFPGRFSGRQFSNSRSEMNVSTLELGDSALYLCASSLSEVRAEAFFGQGTRLTVV.

The chain has TRBV20-1 and TRBJ1-6; D is uncertain. Between the trimmed V and J ends, which lost 3 bases and 0 bases, there was a span of 9 bases. CDR1 and CDR2 from the germline V gene are DFQATT and SNEGSKA (reference sequence). The CDR3 extends over 15 amino acids. The CDR3 reads CSASDRSSYNSPLHF. In DNA form, the CDR3 reads TGCAGTGCTAGTGACCGGAGCTCCTATAATTCACCCCTCCACTTT.

This chain links TRBV11-2 with TRBJ2-1; 10 nucleotides agree with TRBD2. Germline CDR1 reads SGHAT; CDR2 reads FQNNGV. With 5 bases clipped from V and 4 bases from J, the junction kept 5 bases outside the gene matches. The CDR3 totals 15 residues. The CDR3 protein is CASSPTSGDYNEQFF. CDR3 nucleotides: TGTGCCAGCAGCCCTACTAGCGGGGATTACAATGAGCAGTTCTTC.

The chain is built from TRBV5-6 and TRBJ2-1; D remains ambiguous. V was cut by 0 bases and J by 6 bases, with 13 bases left in between. There are 15 residues in the CDR3. Looked up from germline, CDR1 is SGHDT and CDR2 is YYEEEE. The CDR3 DNA sequence: TGTGCCAGCAGCTTGGAACGACTTTTATCCAATGAGCAGTTCTTC. Translation gives CASSLERLLSNEQFF.

The chain employs TRBV3-1 (or the pseudogene TRBV3-2) and TRBJ1-1, with 9 bases that match TRBD1. The CDR3 loop spans 16 amino acids. The germline CDR1 and CDR2 sequences are LGHDT and YNNKEL (reference sequence). V was clipped by 5 bases and J by 3 bases; unmatched bases: 10. The CDR3 protein is CASSKGTGGADTEAFF. DNA for the CDR3: TGTGCCAGCAGCAAGGGAACAGGGGGCGCGGACACTGAAGCTTTCTTT.

This clone has more than one count but fewer than ten. The V call is TRBV5-1, the J call TRBJ1-4; D not resolved. Trimming pared 2 bases from V and 3 bases from J, leaving 14 bases between. Germline CDR1 reads SGHRS; CDR2 reads YFSETQ. The CDR3 is 16 amino acids. The CDR3 nucleotides read TGCGCCAGCAGCTTAAATGCGGGCCTTTCTAATGAAAAACTGTTTTTT. Protein: CASSLNAGLSNEKLFF. The full variable domain, rest sourced from reference TRBV5-1 and TRBJ1-4, is KAGVTQTPRYLIKTRGQQVTLSCSPISGHRSVSWYQQTPGQGLQFLFEYFSETQRNKGNFPGRFSGRQFSNSRSEMNVSTLELGDSALYLCASSLNAGLSNEKLFFGSGTQLSVL.